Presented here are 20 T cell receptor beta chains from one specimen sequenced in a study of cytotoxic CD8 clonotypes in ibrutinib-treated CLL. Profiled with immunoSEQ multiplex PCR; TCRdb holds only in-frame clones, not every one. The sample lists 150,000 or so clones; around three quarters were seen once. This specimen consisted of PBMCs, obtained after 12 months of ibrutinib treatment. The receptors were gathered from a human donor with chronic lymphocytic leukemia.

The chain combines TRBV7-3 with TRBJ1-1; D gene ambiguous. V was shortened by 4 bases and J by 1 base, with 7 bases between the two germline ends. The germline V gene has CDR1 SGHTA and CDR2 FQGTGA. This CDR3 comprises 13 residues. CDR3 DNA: TGTGCCAGCAGCTCCGGGAAGAACACTGAAGCTTTCTTT. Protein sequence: CASSSGKNTEAFF. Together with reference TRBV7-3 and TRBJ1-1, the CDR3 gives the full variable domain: GAGVSQTPSNKVTEKGKYVELRCDPISGHTALYWYRQSLGQGPEFLIYFQGTGAADDSGLPNDRFFAVRPEGSVSTLKIQRTERGDSAVYLCASSSGKNTEAFFGQGTRLTVV.

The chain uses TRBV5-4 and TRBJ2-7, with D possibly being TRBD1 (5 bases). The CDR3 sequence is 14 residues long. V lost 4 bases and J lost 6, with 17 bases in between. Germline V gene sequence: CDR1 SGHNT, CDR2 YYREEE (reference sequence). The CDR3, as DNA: TGTGCCAGCAGCCTGGCTAGGGGCGCCTCCGAGCAGTACTTC. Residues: CASSLARGASEQYF. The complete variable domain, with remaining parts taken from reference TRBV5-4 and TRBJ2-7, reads ETGVTQSPTHLIKTRGQQVTLRCSSQSGHNTVSWYQQALGQGPQFIFQYYREEENGRGNFPPRFSGLQFPNYSSELNVNALELDDSALYLCASSLARGASEQYFGPGTRLTVT.

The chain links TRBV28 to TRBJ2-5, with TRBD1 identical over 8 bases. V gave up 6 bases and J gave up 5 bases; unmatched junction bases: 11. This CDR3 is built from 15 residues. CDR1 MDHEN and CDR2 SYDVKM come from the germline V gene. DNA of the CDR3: TGTGCCAGCAGCGATCAAGGGACAGGAATTGAGACCCAGTACTTC. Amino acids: CASSDQGTGIETQYF.

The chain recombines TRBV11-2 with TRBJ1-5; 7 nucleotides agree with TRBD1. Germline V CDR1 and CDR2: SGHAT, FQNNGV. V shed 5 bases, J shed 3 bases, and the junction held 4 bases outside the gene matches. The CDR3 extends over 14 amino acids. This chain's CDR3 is CASSPGQTNQPQHF. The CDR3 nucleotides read TGTGCCAGCAGCCCGGGACAGACCAATCAGCCCCAGCATTTT.

The CDR3 region has the DNA TGTGCCAGCAGCATCAGGACTAGCGGGAGAACCTACGAGCAGTACTTC. It translates to CASSIRTSGRTYEQYF. The chain employs TRBV11-2 and TRBJ2-7; 13 positions match TRBD2. With 5 bases clipped from V and 2 bases from J, the junction kept 6 bases outside the gene matches. This CDR3 spans 16 amino acids. Germline V gene lookup returns CDR1 SGHAT and CDR2 FQNNGV.

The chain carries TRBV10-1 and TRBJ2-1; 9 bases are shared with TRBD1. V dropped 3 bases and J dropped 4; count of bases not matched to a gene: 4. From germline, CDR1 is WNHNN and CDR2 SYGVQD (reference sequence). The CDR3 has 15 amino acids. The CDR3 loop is CASSEGTGIYNEQFF. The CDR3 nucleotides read TGCGCCAGCAGTGAAGGGACAGGGATTTACAATGAGCAGTTCTTC.

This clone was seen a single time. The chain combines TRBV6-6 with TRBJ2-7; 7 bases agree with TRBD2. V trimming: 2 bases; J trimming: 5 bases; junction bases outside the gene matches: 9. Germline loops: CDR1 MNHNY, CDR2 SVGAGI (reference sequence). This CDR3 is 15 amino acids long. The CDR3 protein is CASSYTPAGIDEQYF. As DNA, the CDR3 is TGTGCCAGCAGTTACACCCCAGCGGGAATCGACGAGCAGTACTTC.

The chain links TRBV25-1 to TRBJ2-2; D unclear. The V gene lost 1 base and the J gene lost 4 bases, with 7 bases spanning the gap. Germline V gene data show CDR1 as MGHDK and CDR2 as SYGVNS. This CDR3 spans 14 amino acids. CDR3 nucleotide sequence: TGTGCCAGCAGTGAATCCGGTGTCACCGGGGAGCTGTTTTTT. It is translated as CASSESGVTGELFF.

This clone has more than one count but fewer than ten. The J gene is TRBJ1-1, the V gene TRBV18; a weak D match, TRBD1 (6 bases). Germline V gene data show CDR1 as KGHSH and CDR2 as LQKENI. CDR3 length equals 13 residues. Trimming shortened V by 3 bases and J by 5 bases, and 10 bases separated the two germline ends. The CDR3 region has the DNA TGTGCCAGCTCACCGATCCAGGGGACTGAAGCTTTCTTT. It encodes CASSPIQGTEAFF.

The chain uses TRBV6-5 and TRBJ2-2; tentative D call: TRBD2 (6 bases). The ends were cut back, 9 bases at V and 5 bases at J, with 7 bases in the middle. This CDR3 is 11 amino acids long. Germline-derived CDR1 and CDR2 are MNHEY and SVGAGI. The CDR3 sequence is CASGRTGELFF. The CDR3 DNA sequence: TGTGCCAGTGGGAGGACCGGGGAGCTGTTTTTT.

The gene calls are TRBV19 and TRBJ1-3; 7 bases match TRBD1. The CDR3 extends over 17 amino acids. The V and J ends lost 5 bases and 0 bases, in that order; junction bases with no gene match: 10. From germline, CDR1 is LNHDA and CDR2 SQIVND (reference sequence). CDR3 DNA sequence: TGTGCCAGTAGTTTTTCTTCAGGGGGGAGCTCTGGAAACACCATATATTTT. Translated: CASSFSSGGSSGNTIYF.

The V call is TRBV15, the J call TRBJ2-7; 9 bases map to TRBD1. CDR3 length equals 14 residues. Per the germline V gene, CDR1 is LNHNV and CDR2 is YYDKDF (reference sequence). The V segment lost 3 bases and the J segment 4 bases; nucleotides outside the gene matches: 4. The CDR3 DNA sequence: TGTGCCACCAGCAGGGACAGGGGACCTTACGAGCAGTACTTC. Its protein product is CATSRDRGPYEQYF.

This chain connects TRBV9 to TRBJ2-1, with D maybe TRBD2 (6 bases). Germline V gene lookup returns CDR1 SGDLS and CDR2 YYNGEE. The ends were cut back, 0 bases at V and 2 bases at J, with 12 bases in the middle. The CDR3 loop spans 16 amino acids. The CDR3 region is CASSVGPAGPYNEQFF. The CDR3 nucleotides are TGTGCCAGCAGCGTAGGGCCAGCGGGCCCCTACAATGAGCAGTTCTTC.

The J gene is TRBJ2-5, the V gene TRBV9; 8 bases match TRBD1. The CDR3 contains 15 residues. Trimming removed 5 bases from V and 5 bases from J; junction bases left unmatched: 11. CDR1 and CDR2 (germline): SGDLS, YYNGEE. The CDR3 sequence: CASSLEQGAGETQYF. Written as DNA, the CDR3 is TGTGCCAGCAGTTTGGAGCAGGGGGCAGGGGAGACCCAGTACTTC.

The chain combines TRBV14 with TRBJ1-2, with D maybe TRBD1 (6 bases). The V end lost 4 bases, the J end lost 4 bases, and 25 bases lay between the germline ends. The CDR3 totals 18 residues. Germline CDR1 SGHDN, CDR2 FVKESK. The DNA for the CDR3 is TGTGCCAGCAGCCCCCGCAGCAGGGGATACAAGGCCTTCTATGGCTACACCTTC. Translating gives CASSPRSRGYKAFYGYTF.

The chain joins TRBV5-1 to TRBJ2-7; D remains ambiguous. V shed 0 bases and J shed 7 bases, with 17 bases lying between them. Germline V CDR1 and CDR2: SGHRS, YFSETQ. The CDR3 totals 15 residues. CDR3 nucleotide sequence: TGCGCCAGCAGCTTGGCCCTAGGCCAAGACGGGGAGCAGTACTTC. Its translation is CASSLALGQDGEQYF.

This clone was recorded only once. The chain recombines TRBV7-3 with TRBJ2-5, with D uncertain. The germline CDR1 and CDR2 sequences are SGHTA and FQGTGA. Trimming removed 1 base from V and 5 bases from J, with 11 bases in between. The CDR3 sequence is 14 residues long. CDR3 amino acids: CASSLSATLETQYF. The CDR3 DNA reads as TGTGCCAGCAGCTTAAGTGCCACCCTTGAGACCCAGTACTTC.

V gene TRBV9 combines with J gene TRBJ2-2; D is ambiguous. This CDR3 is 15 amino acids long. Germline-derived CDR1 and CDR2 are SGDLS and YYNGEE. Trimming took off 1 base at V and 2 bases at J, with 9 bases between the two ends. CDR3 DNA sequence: TGTGCCAGCAGCGTAAGAGGTGCCAACACCGGGGAGCTGTTTTTT. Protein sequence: CASSVRGANTGELFF.

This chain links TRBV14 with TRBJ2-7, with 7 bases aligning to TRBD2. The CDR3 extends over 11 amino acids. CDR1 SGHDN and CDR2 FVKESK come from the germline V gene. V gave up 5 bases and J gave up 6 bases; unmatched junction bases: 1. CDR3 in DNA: TGTGCCAGCAGCGCGGGAGTCGAGCAGTACTTC. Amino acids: CASSAGVEQYF.

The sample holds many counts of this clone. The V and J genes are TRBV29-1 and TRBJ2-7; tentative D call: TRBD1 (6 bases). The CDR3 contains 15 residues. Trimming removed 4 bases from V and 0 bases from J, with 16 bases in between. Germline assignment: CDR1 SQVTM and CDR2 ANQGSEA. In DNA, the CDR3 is TGCAGCGTTGTATTGCCCGGGACAAACTCCTACGAGCAGTACTTC. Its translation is CSVVLPGTNSYEQYF.